Following are 22 T cell receptor beta chains from one sample sequenced in a study of T cell repertoires in cytomegalovirus infection. Their cognate antigens are unknown. TCRdb reprocessed the reads with MiXCR, giving one entry per CDR3 protein. This table has just under 500,000 distinct CDR3 sequences, 33% appearing once. Specimen: cultured PBMCs, collected from culture after CMV antigen stimulation. The origin of the receptors is a human donor in good health (CMV status not recorded). Some clones in this sample may be carry-over from other donors' samples.

There are a few counts of this clonotype. The chain links TRBV11-2 to TRBJ2-7; TRBD2 aligns across 7 bases. Germline CDR1 SGHAT, CDR2 FQNNGV. This CDR3 spans 19 amino acids. With 2 bases clipped from V and 3 bases from J, the junction kept 19 bases outside the gene matches. The CDR3 spells CASSLPYQAGQGEGYEQYV. CDR3 DNA: TGTGCCAGCAGCTTACCCTATCAAGCGGGGCAGGGTGAGGGCTACGAGCAGTACGTC.

At least ten counts were recorded for this clonotype. The chain links TRBV7-2 to TRBJ2-3, with TRBD2 matching 11 bases. J lost 2 bases, V lost 2 bases, and 9 bases had no gene match. In germline, CDR1 is SGHTA, CDR2 FQGNSA. The CDR3 has 18 residues. The CDR3 protein is CASSLRGSGRGNTDTQYF. The CDR3 nucleotides read TGTGCCAGCAGCTTACGGGGTAGCGGGAGGGGCAACACAGATACGCAGTATTTT.

The V gene is TRBV12-3 or TRBV12-4, the J gene TRBJ1-5; D is undetermined. The CDR3 consists of 15 residues. Trimming shortened V by 3 bases and J by 0 bases, and 9 bases separated the two germline ends. As DNA, the CDR3 is TGTGCCAGCAGTTTCGACAAGAATAGCAATCAGCCCCAGCATTTT. Translated: CASSFDKNSNQPQHF.

The rearrangement uses TRBV7-2 and TRBJ1-1; TRBD1 is a possible D gene (6 bases). Trimming took off 0 bases at V and 4 bases at J, with 15 bases between the two ends. The CDR3 covers 16 residues. Germline values: CDR1 SGHTA, CDR2 FQGNSA. CDR3 nucleotide sequence: TGTGCCAGCAGCTTAGCAATTGCGGGGGCGGGCACTGAAGCTTTCTTT. This encodes CASSLAIAGAGTEAFF.

This clonotype was recorded a few times. This chain connects TRBV18 to TRBJ1-4; possible D gene TRBD1, 5 bases. Germline loops: CDR1 KGHSH, CDR2 LQKENI. The CDR3 sequence is 16 residues long. V lost 3 bases and J 2 bases, leaving 13 bases between the germline ends. The CDR3 region is CASSPGGITTNEKLFF. The CDR3 DNA is TGTGCCAGCTCACCGGGGGGGATCACGACTAATGAAAAACTGTTTTTT.

The V and J genes are TRBV3-1 and TRBJ1-2; D unresolved. The CDR3 length is 15 residues. V lost 3 bases and J lost 4, with 15 bases in between. CDR1 is LGHDT and CDR2 is YNNKEL in the germline V gene (reference sequence). The CDR3 bases are TGTGCCAGCAGCCATGGTGGGCGGGATGGCTATGGCTACACCTTC. Amino acids: CASSHGGRDGYGYTF.

This clonotype was counted only a few times. The chain combines TRBV7-2 with TRBJ2-7, with D perhaps TRBD1 (5 bases). The CDR3 extends over 13 amino acids. V was pared by 3 bases and J by 5 bases, with 11 bases between. The V gene's germline CDR1 is SGHTA and CDR2 FQGNSA. DNA of the CDR3: TGTGCCAGCAGCTTTAGGGAAGGGGACGAGCAGTACTTC. It is translated as CASSFREGDEQYF.

This clonotype was counted only a few times. This sequence joins TRBV12-3 or TRBV12-4 and TRBJ2-1, with unresolved D. The V end lost 2 bases, the J end lost 0 bases, and 8 bases lay between the germline ends. The CDR3 consists of 15 residues. DNA for the CDR3: TGTGCCAGCAGTTTATTCCTCGACTCCTACAATGAGCAGTTCTTC. Protein: CASSLFLDSYNEQFF.

This clonotype was seen a handful of times. The gene calls are TRBV5-1 and TRBJ1-6, with 11 bases lining up with TRBD1. Germline CDR1 is SGHRS and CDR2 is YFSETQ. This CDR3 region has 18 residues. V was clipped by 1 base and J by 3 bases; unmatched bases: 6. In nucleotides, the CDR3 is TGCGCCAGCAGCTTGACCCGGGACAGGGGGAACTATAATTCACCCCTCCACTTT. Its protein is CASSLTRDRGNYNSPLHF.

The chain employs TRBV7-2 and TRBJ1-5; D call uncertain. V was cut by 0 bases and J by 3 bases, with 12 bases left in between. Germline CDR1 and CDR2: SGHTA and FQGNSA. CDR3 length: 16 amino acids. The CDR3 DNA reads as TGTGCCAGCAGCTTAGCGGCCGTCAGCCTCAATCAGCCCCAGCATTTT. This sequence encodes CASSLAAVSLNQPQHF.

This clonotype turned up a few times. The rearrangement links TRBV10-3 to TRBJ1-1; D uncertain. Trimming took off 4 bases at V and 0 bases at J, with 6 bases between the two ends. Germline V lookup: CDR1 ENHRY, CDR2 SYGVKD. This CDR3 comprises 13 residues. CDR3 residues: CAISGAVNTEAFF. DNA of the CDR3: TGTGCCATCAGTGGGGCAGTGAACACTGAAGCTTTCTTT.

The chain employs TRBV15 and TRBJ2-3; the match to TRBD2 covers 10 bases. The V gene's germline CDR1 is LNHNV and CDR2 YYDKDF (reference sequence). CDR3 size: 18 residues. V lost 0 bases to trimming and J lost 5 bases; unmatched junction nucleotides: 11. CDR3 bases: TGTGCCACCAGCAGAGATCGACTAGCGGGCGTACATGGAGATACGCAGTATTTT. Protein product: CATSRDRLAGVHGDTQYF.

Only a few counts were recorded for this clonotype. Written as DNA, the CDR3 is TGCAGCGCCGGACAGGGGGGAGCAGATACGCAGTATTTT. Its protein product is CSAGQGGADTQYF. J is TRBJ2-3 and V is TRBV29-1, with TRBD1 matching over 10 bases. The V gene end was trimmed by 7 bases and the J gene end by 4 bases; junction bases not matched to a gene: 5. CDR3 length: 13 residues. Germline CDR1 SQVTM, CDR2 ANQGSEA.

The V and J genes are TRBV9 and TRBJ1-1; D uncertain. CDR3 size: 15 residues. Germline loops: CDR1 SGDLS, CDR2 YYNGEE. With 0 bases removed from V and 1 base from J, the gap between germline ends came to 10 bases. In DNA, the CDR3 is TGTGCCAGCAGCGTAGGGTCCCTGGGGAACACTGAAGCTTTCTTT. Protein: CASSVGSLGNTEAFF.

This clonotype was counted only a few times. The rearrangement uses TRBV6-1 and TRBJ2-7; 8 positions agree with TRBD1. Per the germline V gene, CDR1 is MNHNS and CDR2 is SASEGT. V dropped 6 bases and J dropped 6; count of bases not matched to a gene: 10. The CDR3 consists of 14 residues. The CDR3 DNA sequence: TGTGCCAGCAGCCAGGACAGGGCTAAGGGCGAGCAGTACGTC. Protein sequence: CASSQDRAKGEQYV.

CDR3 amino acids: CAGKGRLNTEAFF. The DNA for the CDR3 is TGTGCCGGAAAGGGACGGTTGAACACTGAAGCTTTCTTT. The rearrangement uses TRBV7-6 and TRBJ1-1; D may be TRBD1 (5 bases). V was shortened by 11 bases and J by 0 bases, with 13 bases between the two germline ends. The CDR3 extends over 13 amino acids. In germline, CDR1 is SGHVS, CDR2 FNYEAQ.

This sequence joins TRBV10-3 and TRBJ2-3, with D uncertain. Germline-derived CDR1 and CDR2 are ENHRY and SYGVKD. The V and J ends lost 6 bases and 0 bases respectively, with 7 bases between them. The CDR3 runs to 13 residues. This CDR3 is CAISGTSTDTQYF. CDR3 nucleotide sequence: TGTGCCATCAGCGGAACTAGCACAGATACGCAGTATTTT.

This sequence joins TRBV27 and TRBJ2-1, with 14 bases identical to TRBD2. V was clipped by 8 bases and J by 8 bases; unmatched bases: 8. CDR1 is MNHEY, CDR2 SMNVEV, per germline (reference sequence). The CDR3 has 15 residues. The CDR3 protein is CASFGTSGSPDEQFF. The CDR3 bases are TGTGCCAGCTTCGGGACTAGCGGGAGCCCCGATGAGCAGTTCTTC.

The chain recombines TRBV20-1 with TRBJ1-4, with TRBD1 matching over 10 bases. V lost 6 bases to trimming and J lost 8 bases; unmatched junction nucleotides: 6. The CDR3 length is 13 residues. Germline V gives CDR1 DFQATT, CDR2 SNEGSKA (reference sequence). DNA of the CDR3: TGCAGTGCCCGACAGGGGGCATACGAAAAACTGTTTTTT. It codes for CSARQGAYEKLFF.

This clonotype showed up just a few times. The chain joins TRBV7-3 to TRBJ2-5; D remains ambiguous. Trimming pared 5 bases from V and 2 bases from J, leaving 9 bases between. CDR1 and CDR2 (germline): SGHTA, FQGTGA. The CDR3 totals 13 residues. The CDR3 nucleotides read TGTGCCAGCAGCACAGTCCCACAAGAGACCCAGTACTTC. This sequence encodes CASSTVPQETQYF.

Ten or more counts support this clonotype. CDR3 nucleotide sequence: TGTGCCAGCACCACCACACGGGGTTGGGTCAGTGAGCAGTTCTTC. Its translation is CASTTTRGWVSEQFF. The rearrangement uses TRBV28 and TRBJ2-1; tentative D call: TRBD2 (5 bases). In germline, CDR1 is MDHEN, CDR2 SYDVKM. This CDR3 spans 15 amino acids. Trimming stripped 7 bases from V and 9 bases from J, with 22 bases between.

This clonotype turned up a few times. This chain joins TRBV7-4 and TRBJ2-5, with D perhaps being TRBD1 or TRBD2 (5 bases each). With 5 bases removed from V and 5 bases from J, the gap between germline ends came to 12 bases. There are 13 residues in the CDR3. Germline values: CDR1 SGHVT, CDR2 SQSDAQ. This chain's CDR3 is CASSPAWGETQYF. The CDR3 nucleotides read TGTGCCAGCAGCCCCGCCTGGGGGGAGACCCAGTACTTC.